These T cell receptor beta chains were read from a single sample in a study of patients and donors after allogeneic stem cell transplantation. Via MiXCR, TCRdb re-called the RT-PCR reads, giving one row per CDR3 protein. The table records 70,000 or so distinct CDR3 sequences, less than 30% of them present only once. The sample consisted of blood, either unsorted or a sorted T cell fraction (not recorded which). These receptors all stem from a human donor who was either an allogeneic HSCT recipient or a stem cell or donor lymphocyte infusion donor (not recorded which). It is not recorded whose cells these are; they may come from a transplant donor. Each CDR3 is given with its conserved first and last residue. The order of the fields is J gene, V gene, CDR3 protein.

j_gene: TRBJ2-7; v_gene: TRBV3-2; CDR3aa: CASSQDADRAYEQYF
j_gene: TRBJ1-5; v_gene: TRBV12-3/TRBV12-4; CDR3aa: CASSHGGGINQPQHF
j_gene: TRBJ2-7; v_gene: TRBV6-6; CDR3aa: CASNRPQSYEQYF
j_gene: TRBJ1-2; v_gene: TRBV24-1; CDR3aa: CATSDSGQVHYGYTF
j_gene: TRBJ1-1; v_gene: TRBV5-1; CDR3aa: CASSLLGKDTEAFF
j_gene: TRBJ2-7; v_gene: TRBV4-1; CDR3aa: CASSQVGTGDYEQYF
j_gene: TRBJ2-5; v_gene: TRBV4-2; CDR3aa: CASSQDPREQETQYF
j_gene: TRBJ2-7; v_gene: TRBV4-2; CDR3aa: CASSQVSGQGTYEQYF
j_gene: TRBJ2-1; v_gene: TRBV5-1; CDR3aa: CASSSGRKNEQFF
j_gene: TRBJ1-4; v_gene: TRBV20-1; CDR3aa: CSAIQGARNEKLFF
j_gene: TRBJ1-4; v_gene: TRBV5-8; CDR3aa: CASSLRTFSVVF
j_gene: TRBJ1-1; v_gene: TRBV5-1; CDR3aa: CASSFAVTEGSYTEAFF
j_gene: TRBJ2-7; v_gene: TRBV5-1; CDR3aa: CASSIRTEVSYEQYF
j_gene: TRBJ2-1; v_gene: TRBV18; CDR3aa: CASSPSAAAEFF
j_gene: TRBJ1-1; v_gene: TRBV5-1; CDR3aa: CASSSVMNTEAFF
j_gene: TRBJ1-6; v_gene: TRBV12-3/TRBV12-4; CDR3aa: CASSLGSLGSNSPLHF
j_gene: TRBJ2-3; v_gene: TRBV13; CDR3aa: CASIVWPFTDTQYF
j_gene: TRBJ2-5; v_gene: TRBV7-9; CDR3aa: CASSFWGDGETQYF
j_gene: TRBJ2-2; v_gene: TRBV5-1; CDR3aa: CASSLEGIGGELFF
j_gene: TRBJ1-2; v_gene: TRBV7-2; CDR3aa: CASSSDFYGYTF
j_gene: TRBJ2-5; v_gene: TRBV20-1; CDR3aa: CSAPWQQETQYF
j_gene: TRBJ1-1; v_gene: TRBV7-2; CDR3aa: CASSLGGAEAFF
j_gene: TRBJ1-1; v_gene: TRBV5-1; CDR3aa: CASSLGRANTEAFF
j_gene: TRBJ1-5; v_gene: TRBV20-1; CDR3aa: CSAYRGLGNQPQHF
j_gene: TRBJ1-2; v_gene: TRBV13; CDR3aa: CASDLGYTF
j_gene: TRBJ2-2; v_gene: TRBV24-1; CDR3aa: CATSDDRATGELFF
j_gene: TRBJ1-1; v_gene: TRBV7-9; CDR3aa: CASSFLQGTNTEAFF
j_gene: TRBJ1-1; v_gene: TRBV28; CDR3aa: CASSLAGRALTEAFF
j_gene: TRBJ1-1; v_gene: TRBV29-1; CDR3aa: CSADQGTEAFF
j_gene: TRBJ2-7; v_gene: TRBV4-1; CDR3aa: CASSSFQGEAYYEQYF
j_gene: TRBJ2-7; v_gene: TRBV20-1; CDR3aa: CSARRASGYEQYF
j_gene: TRBJ2-1; v_gene: TRBV20-1; CDR3aa: CSARDLRGSPYNEQFF
j_gene: TRBJ2-7; v_gene: TRBV20-1; CDR3aa: CSVTGFASGEQYF
j_gene: TRBJ2-1; v_gene: TRBV12-3/TRBV12-4; CDR3aa: CASTMGGEQFF
j_gene: TRBJ2-7; v_gene: TRBV7-9; CDR3aa: CASSLMEYEQYF
j_gene: TRBJ2-1; v_gene: TRBV12-3/TRBV12-4; CDR3aa: CASSLRLNEQFF
j_gene: TRBJ2-1; v_gene: TRBV11-2; CDR3aa: CASSSTSGAYNEQFF
j_gene: TRBJ1-4; v_gene: TRBV7-2; CDR3aa: CASSPRSGTAEKLFF
j_gene: TRBJ2-1; v_gene: TRBV9; CDR3aa: CASSRSEGEQFF
j_gene: TRBJ2-4; v_gene: TRBV27; CDR3aa: CASSLNRGNIQYF
j_gene: TRBJ1-2; v_gene: TRBV7-9; CDR3aa: CASSLDRRDRVFHYGYTF
j_gene: TRBJ2-7; v_gene: TRBV3-1; CDR3aa: CASSQAGTPEQYF
j_gene: TRBJ1-5; v_gene: TRBV10-3; CDR3aa: CAISDPFFSNQPQHF
j_gene: TRBJ2-7; v_gene: TRBV15; CDR3aa: CATSGGKGSSYEQYF
j_gene: TRBJ2-1; v_gene: TRBV29-1; CDR3aa: CSATWDRYNEQFF
j_gene: TRBJ1-2; v_gene: TRBV20-1; CDR3aa: CSAKRGANYGYTF
j_gene: TRBJ2-2; v_gene: TRBV15; CDR3aa: CATSRGGLSGELFF
j_gene: TRBJ2-1; v_gene: TRBV20-1; CDR3aa: CSASRAGGWNNEQFF
j_gene: TRBJ2-3; v_gene: TRBV20-1; CDR3aa: CSARYLDTQYF
j_gene: TRBJ1-3; v_gene: TRBV6-1; CDR3aa: CASSEAPGPSSGNTIYF
j_gene: TRBJ1-1; v_gene: TRBV9; CDR3aa: CASSPLGGLTEAFF
j_gene: TRBJ2-7; v_gene: TRBV7-9; CDR3aa: CASSPTGPSGYEQYF
j_gene: TRBJ1-1; v_gene: TRBV6-5; CDR3aa: CASSYGDPFSIGTEAFF
j_gene: TRBJ1-3; v_gene: TRBV12-3/TRBV12-4; CDR3aa: CASSFGLSGNTIYF
j_gene: TRBJ2-3; v_gene: TRBV5-1; CDR3aa: CASSPWTGSSTDTQYF
j_gene: TRBJ2-1; v_gene: TRBV9; CDR3aa: CASSVEARWGGAYNEQFF
j_gene: TRBJ2-7; v_gene: TRBV12-3/TRBV12-4; CDR3aa: CASTATGTSYEQYF
j_gene: TRBJ1-6; v_gene: TRBV6-6; CDR3aa: CASSSQSSSPLHF
j_gene: TRBJ2-1; v_gene: TRBV12-3/TRBV12-4; CDR3aa: CASSPEEGSGEQFF
j_gene: TRBJ1-2; v_gene: TRBV6-5; CDR3aa: CASLGDRSSAGYYGYTF